A single sample is the source of the 13 T cell receptor beta chains below, sequenced in a study of T cell responses to AZD1222 COVID-19 vaccine. Repertoires were generated with immunoSEQ multiplex PCR, while TCRdb's copy carries only in-frame clones and drops some. The sample holds some 150,000 clones; less than 95% are singletons and the top ten take over 1%. The sequenced sample was peripheral blood, obtained on day 0 of AZD1222 vaccination. The source is an adult in good health.

This sequence joins TRBV4-2 and TRBJ1-4; tentative D call: TRBD1 (5 bases). This CDR3 has 16 residues. V lost 2 bases and J lost 6, with 16 bases in between. Germline V gene data show CDR1 as LGHNA and CDR2 as YNFKEQ. This CDR3 is CASSQSPGRMDEKLFF. The CDR3 bases are TGTGCCAGCAGCCAATCCCCGGGACGAATGGATGAAAAACTGTTTTTT.

This sequence joins TRBV6-6 and TRBJ1-5; a possible D gene is TRBD1 (5 bases). The CDR3 runs to 15 residues. Germline loops: CDR1 MNHNY, CDR2 SVGAGI (reference sequence). V gave up 1 base and J gave up 5 bases, with 12 bases separating them. The CDR3 DNA sequence: TGTGCCAGCAGTTACTGGGGCGTAGGGGATCAGCCCCAGCATTTT. Protein product: CASSYWGVGDQPQHF.

V usage is TRBV6-5 and J usage is TRBJ2-1; D unclear. There are 13 residues in the CDR3. Germline loops: CDR1 MNHEY, CDR2 SVGAGI. V was clipped by 0 bases and J by 10 bases, with 10 bases between them. CDR3 DNA sequence: TGTGCCAGCAGTTACTCTTCGGATTACGAGCAGTTCTTC. Translating gives CASSYSSDYEQFF.

CDR3: CAREAGGPNTIYF. The CDR3 DNA reads as TGCGCCAGGGAGGCAGGGGGCCCGAACACCATATATTTT. The V and J genes are TRBV5-1 and TRBJ1-3, with 8 bases lining up with TRBD1. J was trimmed by 7 bases and V by 8 bases; bases with no gene match: 8. Germline-derived CDR1 and CDR2 are SGHRS and YFSETQ. There are 13 residues in the CDR3.

V usage is TRBV7-8 and J usage is TRBJ1-5; 7 bases are a match to TRBD1. CDR3 length: 15 amino acids. Germline CDR1 and CDR2: SGHVS and FQNEAQ. V lost 2 bases, J lost 1 base, and 2 bases stayed unmatched. In nucleotides, the CDR3 is TGTGCCAGCAGCTTAAGACAGGGAAGCAATCAGCCCCAGCATTTT. Its translation is CASSLRQGSNQPQHF.

The chain couples TRBV7-6 to TRBJ1-2; maybe TRBD1 (5 bases). The CDR3 length is 16 residues. Germline V lookup: CDR1 SGHVS, CDR2 FNYEAQ. V was pared by 1 base and J by 1 base, with 13 bases between. CDR3 sequence reads: CASSLESPGLNYGYTF. CDR3 bases: TGTGCCAGCAGCTTAGAATCCCCGGGACTTAACTATGGCTACACCTTC.

The J gene is TRBJ2-4, the V gene TRBV4-1, with D tentatively TRBD2 (5 bases). V shed 1 base and J shed 8 bases, with 12 bases lying between them. Germline-derived CDR1 and CDR2 are MGHRA and YSYEKL. The CDR3 extends over 14 amino acids. The CDR3 spells CASSQVTRSDIQYF. CDR3 nucleotide sequence: TGCGCCAGCAGCCAAGTTACTAGATCGGACATTCAGTACTTC.

The V and J genes are TRBV5-1 and TRBJ1-6; D possibly corresponds to TRBD1 (6 bases). Trimming pared 7 bases from V and 7 bases from J, leaving 15 bases between. Germline V gene data show CDR1 as SGHRS and CDR2 as YFSETQ. The CDR3 runs 14 residues. The CDR3 sequence: CASREQGWNSPLHF. As DNA, the CDR3 is TGCGCCAGCCGTGAACAGGGCTGGAATTCACCCCTCCACTTT. Full variable domain (rest looked up from reference TRBV5-1 and TRBJ1-6): KAGVTQTPRYLIKTRGQQVTLSCSPISGHRSVSWYQQTPGQGLQFLFEYFSETQRNKGNFPGRFSGRQFSNSRSEMNVSTLELGDSALYLCASREQGWNSPLHFGNGTRLTVT.

The V and J genes are TRBV3-1 (or the pseudogene TRBV3-2) and TRBJ2-5; D possibly matches TRBD1 or TRBD2 (6 bases each). Trimming took 5 bases from V and 2 from J, leaving 12 bases between them. CDR1 and CDR2 (germline): LGHDT, YNNKEL (reference sequence). CDR3 size: 14 residues. The CDR3, as DNA: TGTGCCAGCAGCGCGGGGACACTACAAGAGACCCAGTACTTC. Its translation: CASSAGTLQETQYF.

The gene calls are TRBV30 and TRBJ2-4; 7 positions match TRBD2. Germline V gives CDR1 GTSNPN, CDR2 SVGIG (reference sequence). Losses at the gene ends were 1 base for V and 6 bases for J; bases not matched to a gene: 18. This CDR3 has 18 amino acids. The CDR3 sequence is CAWSDLAAYWLGGNIQYF. As DNA, the CDR3 is TGTGCCTGGAGTGATCTAGCGGCCTACTGGCTGGGTGGAAACATTCAGTACTTC.

V and J are TRBV6-2 or TRBV6-3 and TRBJ2-7; the D gene is possibly TRBD2 (6 bases). Germline assignment: CDR1 MNHEY and CDR2 SVGEGT. The germline V and J ends were trimmed by 6 bases and 5 bases, with 17 bases remaining between them. CDR3 length: 14 residues. This CDR3 reads CASSPTGWGDEQYV. The CDR3 nucleotides read TGTGCCAGCAGCCCCACCGGGTGGGGGGACGAGCAGTACGTC.

Here the CDR3 reads CASSESETTGNTIYF. DNA for the CDR3: TGTGCCAGCAGTGAATCTGAGACAACTGGAAACACCATATATTTT. The chain recombines TRBV25-1 with TRBJ1-3, with D unclear. The CDR3 loop spans 15 amino acids. CDR1 MGHDK and CDR2 SYGVNS come from the germline V gene. V dropped 1 base and J dropped 2 bases, with 9 bases sitting between them.

The genes are TRBV7-9 and TRBJ1-2, with TRBD1 identical over 7 bases. Germline V gene data show CDR1 as SEHNR and CDR2 as FQNEAQ (reference sequence). J gave up 7 bases and V 1 base, and 3 bases lay outside the gene matches. CDR3 size: 13 residues. In DNA, the CDR3 is TGTGCCAGCAGCTTAGACAGGGGTACTGGCTACACCTTC. This translates into CASSLDRGTGYTF.